Shown below are 17 T cell receptor beta chains from a single sample sequenced in a study of diagnostic markers for celiac disease. TCRdb re-called the reads and catalogs CDR3 proteins one per entry, DNA excluded. Its listing shows nearly 800 distinct CDR3 sequences. Source material: either unsorted cells or a sorted T cell fraction (not recorded which). These receptors came from a human donor. This table probably holds off-target reads from a library built for another chain.

This clonotype is large (0.1 to 1%) by frequency. The chain recombines TRBV5-1 with TRBJ1-1. The CDR3 is made up of 15 amino acids. Germline CDR1 reads SGHRS; CDR2 reads YFSETQ. The CDR3 here is CASSLEWRRNTEAFF.

Measured by frequency, this clonotype is medium-sized (0.01 to 0.1%). V is TRBV7-2 and J is TRBJ2-5. The CDR3 covers 17 residues. The germline gives CDR1 SGHTA, CDR2 FQGNSA. CDR3 amino acids: CASSSQNLESDGETQYF.

This chain uses TRBV4-3 with TRBJ1-2. From germline, CDR1 is LGHNA and CDR2 YSLEER. The CDR3 runs to 17 residues. CDR3 region: CASSPTQVAEAEYGYTF.

The chain employs TRBV12-3 or TRBV12-4 and TRBJ1-3; the TRBD1 assignment by TCRdb is unverifiable without DNA. The length of the CDR3 is 16 residues. This CDR3 is CASRLGQVFSGNTIYF.

In terms of frequency, this clonotype is large (0.1 to 1%). The chain carries TRBV20-1 and TRBJ2-1. The length of the CDR3 is 13 residues. Germline loops: CDR1 DFQATT, CDR2 SNEGSKA (reference sequence). This CDR3 is CSASRQINNEQFF.

This sequence joins TRBV19 and TRBJ1-5. The CDR3 contains 15 residues. Germline CDR1 reads LNHDA; CDR2 reads SQIVND (reference sequence). CDR3 in amino acids: CASSPKTSSNQPQHF.

This clonotype is called medium-sized based on its frequency. The V and J genes are TRBV5-4 and TRBJ2-3; TCRdb gives TRBD1 as the D gene, but with no DNA this cannot be confirmed. Per germline, CDR1 SGHNT and CDR2 YYREEE (reference sequence). The CDR3 extends over 13 amino acids. The CDR3 protein is CASSFSGLDTQYF. Full variable domain (remainder filled in from reference TRBV5-4 and TRBJ2-3): ETGVTQSPTHLIKTRGQQVTLRCSSQSGHNTVSWYQQALGQGPQFIFQYYREEENGRGNFPPRFSGLQFPNYSSELNVNALELDDSALYLCASSFSGLDTQYFGPGTRLTVL.

The V and J genes are TRBV30 and TRBJ1-4; TCRdb indicates TRBD1, and absent DNA this call remains unverified. From germline, CDR1 is GTSNPN and CDR2 SVGIG (reference sequence). The CDR3 has 15 residues. CDR3 region: CAWKGLEGADEKLFF. Using reference TRBV30 and TRBJ1-4 for the parts outside the CDR3, the full variable domain is SQTIHQWPATLVQPVGSPLSLECTVEGTSNPNLYWYRQAAGRGLQLLFYSVGIGQISSEVPQNLSASRPQDRQFILSSKKLLLSDSGFYLCAWKGLEGADEKLFFGSGTQLSVL.

The chain joins TRBV6-2 or TRBV6-3 to TRBJ2-7; the D call from TCRdb, TRBD1, cannot be confirmed without DNA. The CDR3 is 18 residues long. The V gene's germline CDR1 is MNHEY and CDR2 SVGEGT. CDR3: CASSYSSGTGRDYYEQYF.

The V gene is TRBV29-1, the J gene TRBJ2-1. Germline V lookup: CDR1 SQVTM, CDR2 ANQGSEA. The CDR3 contains 12 residues. CDR3 in amino acids: CSAVRPDSEQFF.

This chain links TRBV20-1 with TRBJ2-1; as DNA is missing, the TRBD2 call by TCRdb cannot be tested. The CDR3 runs 14 residues. Germline V gene data show CDR1 as DFQATT and CDR2 as SNEGSKA (reference sequence). The CDR3: CSARAGGPSNEQFF.

This clonotype shows up as hyperexpanded by frequency. The chain joins TRBV12-3 or TRBV12-4 to TRBJ1-3. The CDR3 is made up of 12 amino acids. This CDR3 reads CASDLSGNTIYF.

The V and J genes are TRBV7-2 and TRBJ2-1; lacking DNA, the TRBD1 call made by TCRdb goes unchecked. This CDR3 contains 14 residues. Looked up from germline, CDR1 is SGHTA and CDR2 is FQGNSA. This chain's CDR3 is CASSLDTGGAEQFF.

The rearrangement joins TRBV19 to TRBJ1-5; TCRdb gives TRBD1 as the D gene, but with no DNA this cannot be confirmed. Germline lookup yields CDR1 LNHDA and CDR2 SQIVND (reference sequence). The CDR3 is 14 amino acids. The CDR3 is CASMAGYSNQPQHF.

By frequency, this clonotype registers large. CDR3 sequence reads: CASSSRTRGETQYF. J is TRBJ2-5 and V is TRBV6-2 or TRBV6-3; no DNA is available, so the TRBD2 call from TCRdb remains unchecked. The germline gives CDR1 MNHEY, CDR2 SVGEGT. The CDR3 sequence is 14 residues long.

In terms of frequency, this clonotype is large. The rearrangement links TRBV9 to TRBJ2-3; TCRdb gives TRBD2 as the D gene, but with no DNA this cannot be confirmed. Looked up from germline, CDR1 is SGDLS and CDR2 is YYNGEE. This CDR3 is built from 15 residues. This chain's CDR3 is CASSVESGGTDTQYF.

This chain uses TRBV29-1 with TRBJ2-1; TCRdb calls TRBD1, which cannot be checked without DNA. CDR1 and CDR2 from the germline V gene are SQVTM and ANQGSEA. This CDR3 has 13 residues. CDR3 sequence reads: CSVSGQGNNEQFF.